These T cell receptor beta chains were read from a single sample in a study of shared clonotypes between healthy human individuals. TCRdb's table, derived via immunoSEQ multiplex PCR, lists solely in-frame clones and lacks some. The table shows under 1,100,000 clones, with about three quarters occurring only once. The sample was memory CD4+ T cells sorted from blood. The source of these receptors is a man between 18 and 35 years old in good health. Both conserved end residues are part of each CDR3. A D gene is named only where the DNA matches it firmly. Clone size is not always given. Where it is, it says once, few, many or a class for expanded clones.

J gene,V gene,D gene,clone size,CDR3 protein,CDR3 DNA
TRBJ2-3,TRBV7-2,.,.,CASSPGVPQDTQYF,TGTGCCAGCAGCCCGGGGGTACCGCAGGATACGCAGTATTTT
TRBJ1-1,TRBV30,TRBD1,few,CARKGAGNTEAFF,TGTGCCCGGAAGGGGGCGGGGAACACTGAAGCTTTCTTT
TRBJ2-5,TRBV13,TRBD2,.,CASSPLGLAGAGTQYF,TGTGCCAGCAGCCCCCTAGGACTAGCCGGAGCAGGGACCCAGTACTTC
TRBJ2-4,TRBV27,TRBD1,.,CASSLQTPGQGTNIQYF,TGTGCCAGCAGTTTACAGACGCCGGGACAGGGTACAAACATTCAGTACTTC
TRBJ2-7,TRBV9,.,.,CASSVDGYYEQYF,TGTGCCAGCAGCGTAGACGGGTACTACGAGCAGTACTTC
TRBJ1-2,TRBV5-3,.,.,CARSFGERASANYGYTF,TGTGCCAGAAGCTTCGGGGAGAGAGCCTCAGCTAACTATGGCTACACCTTC
TRBJ1-1,TRBV9,.,.,CASSPQDLNTEAFF,TGTGCCAGCAGCCCACAGGACTTGAACACTGAAGCTTTCTTT
TRBJ1-6,TRBV18,.,.,CASSSGAGVDSPLHF,TGTGCCAGCTCATCGGGGGCGGGTGTTGATTCACCCCTCCACTTT
TRBJ1-5,TRBV6-1,TRBD1,.,CASIDRAVANQPQHF,TGTGCCAGCATCGACAGGGCGGTTGCGAATCAGCCCCAGCATTTT
TRBJ2-7,TRBV6-4,TRBD2,.,CASSDLRGLAAGSNRQSSYEQYF,TGTGCCAGCAGTGACTTAAGAGGACTAGCGGCAGGGAGCAACCGCCAGAGCTCCTACGAGCAGTACTTC
TRBJ2-1,TRBV27,TRBD2,.,CASSPLGTSGDNEQFF,TGTGCCAGCAGTCCCCTAGGGACTAGCGGGGACAATGAGCAGTTCTTC
TRBJ2-3,TRBV5-1,TRBD2,.,CASSSSSGGGWTQYF,TGCGCCAGCAGCTCGAGCAGCGGGGGTGGATGGACGCAGTATTTT
TRBJ2-3,TRBV5-5,TRBD2,.,CASSLDLAGVVQYF,TGTGCCAGCAGCTTGGACTTAGCGGGGGTGGTGCAGTATTTT
TRBJ1-2,TRBV7-9,.,many,CASSLEFSYGYTF,TGTGCCAGCAGCTTAGAGTTTTCCTATGGCTACACCTTC
TRBJ2-1,TRBV7-2,TRBD2,.,CASSLGREGYNEQFF,TGTGCCAGCAGCTTAGGCCGGGAGGGCTACAATGAGCAGTTCTTC
TRBJ2-7,TRBV5-1,TRBD1,few,CASSLGQGLRDEQYF,TGCGCCAGCAGCTTGGGACAGGGTCTGAGGGACGAGCAGTACTTC
TRBJ2-7,TRBV11-2,.,.,CASSLGGRGSYEQYF,TGTGCCAGCAGCTTAGGTGGCAGGGGATCCTACGAGCAGTACTTC
TRBJ2-2,TRBV5-1,TRBD1,.,CASNKQGNGELFF,TGCGCCAGCAACAAACAGGGGAACGGGGAGCTGTTTTTT
TRBJ2-7,TRBV6-5,TRBD2,.,CASITGGDEQYF,TGTGCCAGCATTACTGGGGGGGACGAGCAGTACTTC
TRBJ2-7,TRBV9,TRBD1,once,CASGTAGYEQYF,TGTGCCAGCGGGACAGCCGGCTACGAGCAGTACTTC
TRBJ2-7,TRBV30,.,.,CAWSAGTHTYEQYF,TGTGCCTGGAGTGCCGGGACTCACACCTACGAGCAGTACTTC
TRBJ1-4,TRBV19,.,.,CASRQEGLFEKLFF,TGTGCCAGCCGACAGGAAGGACTTTTCGAAAAACTGTTTTTT
TRBJ1-5,TRBV9,.,.,CASSVGPNQPQHF,TGTGCCAGCAGCGTAGGACCCAATCAGCCCCAGCATTTT
TRBJ1-4,TRBV6-1,.,.,CASRGDTSNEKLFF,TGTGCCAGCAGGGGAGACACCTCTAATGAAAAACTGTTTTTT
TRBJ2-7,TRBV19,.,.,CASSQENYEQYF,TGTGCCAGTAGTCAGGAGAACTACGAGCAGTACTTC
TRBJ2-1,TRBV11-3,TRBD2,.,CASSLGRGSNEQFF,TGTGCCAGCAGCTTAGGGCGGGGGAGCAATGAGCAGTTCTTC
TRBJ2-5,TRBV5-1,TRBD2,many,CASRSSSGVVQETQYF,TGCGCCAGCAGATCTTCTAGCGGGGTGGTCCAAGAGACCCAGTACTTC
TRBJ2-1,TRBV5-4,.,.,CASSQNNEQFF,TGTGCCAGCAGCCAAAACAATGAGCAGTTCTTC
TRBJ2-1,TRBV9,TRBD2,.,CASSVSSGSYNEQFF,TGTGCCAGCAGCGTCTCTAGCGGGAGTTACAATGAGCAGTTCTTC
TRBJ2-7,TRBV7-2,.,.,CASSLVLFSPTDEQYF,TGTGCCAGCAGCTTAGTACTATTTTCCCCCACCGACGAGCAGTACTTC
TRBJ1-5,TRBV2,TRBD1,.,CASSSRQGTNQPQHF,TGTGCCAGCAGTTCCCGACAGGGGACAAATCAGCCCCAGCATTTT
TRBJ2-1,TRBV28,.,.,CASISMGSSYNEQFF,TGTGCCAGCATCTCGATGGGGAGCTCCTACAATGAGCAGTTCTTC
TRBJ1-5,TRBV30,.,.,CAWSLGRNQPQHF,TGTGCCTGGAGTCTAGGGAGAAATCAGCCCCAGCATTTT
TRBJ2-2,TRBV19,TRBD2,.,CASSLRAGETTGELFF,TGTGCCAGTAGTCTCCGGGCGGGAGAGACCACCGGGGAGCTGTTTTTT
TRBJ2-7,TRBV6-6,.,.,CASKEGGTYEQYF,TGTGCCAGCAAGGAGGGGGGCACCTACGAGCAGTACTTC
TRBJ1-1,TRBV27,.,.,CASSPWAGTGTEAFF,TGTGCCAGCAGTCCTTGGGCCGGGACGGGCACTGAAGCTTTCTTT
TRBJ2-5,TRBV6-6,.,.,CASRGTGGPETQYF,TGTGCCAGCAGAGGGACCGGGGGACCAGAGACCCAGTACTTC
TRBJ1-4,TRBV6-1,TRBD1,.,CASTDRALEKLFF,TGTGCCAGCACGGACAGGGCGCTTGAAAAACTGTTTTTT
TRBJ1-2,TRBV5-1,.,.,CASSLDPSGIYDGYTF,TGCGCCAGCAGCTTGGACCCCTCAGGGATTTACGATGGCTACACCTTC
TRBJ2-6,TRBV18,.,.,CASSPGATGSGANVLTF,TGTGCCAGCTCACCTGGGGCTACAGGGTCTGGGGCCAACGTCCTGACTTTC
TRBJ1-1,TRBV18,.,.,CASSPPAVNTEAFF,TGTGCCAGCTCACCACCGGCCGTGAACACTGAAGCTTTCTTT
TRBJ2-3,TRBV27,.,.,CASSLWRSSTDTQYF,TGTGCCAGCAGTTTATGGCGTTCTAGCACAGATACGCAGTATTTT
TRBJ2-7,TRBV6-1,TRBD2,.,CASSAGAGAYEQYF,TGTGCCAGCAGTGCCGGGGCGGGGGCCTACGAGCAGTACTTC
TRBJ2-5,TRBV9,TRBD1,once,CASSSSGGAGETQYF,TGTGCCAGCAGCTCCTCAGGGGGCGCGGGAGAGACCCAGTACTTC
TRBJ1-1,TRBV27,TRBD1,.,CASSPTWTGWTTEAFF,TGTGCCAGCAGTCCCACCTGGACAGGCTGGACGACTGAAGCTTTCTTT
TRBJ1-2,TRBV9,.,.,CASSPLVDVGGYTF,TGTGCCAGCAGCCCGCTCGTGGACGTGGGGGGCTACACCTTC
TRBJ1-1,TRBV11-2,.,.,CASSLDPGPNTEAFF,TGTGCCAGCAGCTTAGATCCGGGACCGAACACTGAAGCTTTCTTT
TRBJ2-6,TRBV5-1,.,few,CASSLEGSGANVLTF,TGCGCCAGCAGCTTGGAAGGCTCTGGGGCCAACGTCCTGACTTTC
TRBJ1-3,TRBV30,TRBD1,.,CAWRGDSISGNTIYF,TGTGCCTGGAGGGGGGACAGCATTTCTGGAAACACCATATATTTT
TRBJ2-4,TRBV11-2,.,.,CASSLPGEVGIQYF,TGTGCCAGCAGCTTACCAGGGGAGGTGGGCATTCAGTACTTC
TRBJ2-3,TRBV4-3,TRBD2,.,CASSQAPSGSTDTQYF,TGCGCCAGCAGCCAAGCCCCTAGCGGGAGCACAGATACGCAGTATTTT